This TCR beta chain was retrieved from a study of beta chain features in type 1 diabetes. Trimming took off 5 bases at V and 0 bases at J, with 11 bases between the two ends. Germline lookup yields CDR1 SGHAT and CDR2 FQNNGV. CDR3 length: 16 residues. This clone was counted only a few times. cDNA synthesis used the whole RNA isolate, giving expressed TCRB sequences. Clones were sequenced by immunoSEQ multiplex PCR, and TCRdb holds only the in-frame ones, with some missing. The data show nearly 250,000 clones, over 12% seen once. This receptor was taken from a woman aged 40 to 50 in good health. The chain joins TRBV11-2 to TRBJ2-6; D is possibly TRBD1 or TRBD2 (6 bases each). Sequenced input: naive CD4+ T cells from blood. The CDR3, as DNA: TGTGCCAGCAGCCTAGGGGGGCTCTCTGGGGCCAACGTCCTGACTTTC. This encodes CASSLGGLSGANVLTF.